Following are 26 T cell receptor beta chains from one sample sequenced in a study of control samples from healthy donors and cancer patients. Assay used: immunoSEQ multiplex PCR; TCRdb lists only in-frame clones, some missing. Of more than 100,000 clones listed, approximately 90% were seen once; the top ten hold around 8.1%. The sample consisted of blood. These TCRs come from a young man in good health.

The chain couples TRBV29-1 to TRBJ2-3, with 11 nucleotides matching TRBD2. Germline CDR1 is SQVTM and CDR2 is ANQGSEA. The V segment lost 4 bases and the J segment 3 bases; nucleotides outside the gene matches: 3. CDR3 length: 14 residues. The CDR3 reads CSVGASGGTDTQYF. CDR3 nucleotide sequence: TGCAGCGTTGGGGCTAGCGGGGGGACAGATACGCAGTATTTT.

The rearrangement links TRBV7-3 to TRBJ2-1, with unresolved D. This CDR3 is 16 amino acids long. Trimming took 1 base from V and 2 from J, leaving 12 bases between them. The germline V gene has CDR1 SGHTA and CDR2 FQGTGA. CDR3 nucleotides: TGTGCCAGCAGCTTAAAACCGGTTTTACCCTACAATGAGCAGTTCTTC. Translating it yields CASSLKPVLPYNEQFF.

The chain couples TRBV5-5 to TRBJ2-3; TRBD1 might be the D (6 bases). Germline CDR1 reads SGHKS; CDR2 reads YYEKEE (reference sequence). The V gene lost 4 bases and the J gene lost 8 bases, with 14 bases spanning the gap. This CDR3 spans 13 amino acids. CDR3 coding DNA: TGTGCCAGCAGCCACTCAGGGGCAGGTACGCAGTATTTT. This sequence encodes CASSHSGAGTQYF.

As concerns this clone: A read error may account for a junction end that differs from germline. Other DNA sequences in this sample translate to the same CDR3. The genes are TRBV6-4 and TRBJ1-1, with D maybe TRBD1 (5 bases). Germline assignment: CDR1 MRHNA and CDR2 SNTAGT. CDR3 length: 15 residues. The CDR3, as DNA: TGTGCCAGCCTGGCGGAGACAGCGACGAACACTGAAGCCTTCTTT. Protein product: CASLAETATNTEAFF.

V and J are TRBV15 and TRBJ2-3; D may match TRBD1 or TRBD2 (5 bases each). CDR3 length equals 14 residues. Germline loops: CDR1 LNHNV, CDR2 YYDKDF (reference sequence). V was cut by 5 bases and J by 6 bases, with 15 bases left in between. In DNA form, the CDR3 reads TGTGCCACCAGCGCTACGTGGGACGGGGATACGCAGTATTTT. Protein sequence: CATSATWDGDTQYF.

CDR3: CASTGRENQPQHF. CDR3 in DNA: TGTGCCAGCACTGGAAGGGAGAATCAGCCCCAGCATTTT. The chain is built from TRBV2 and TRBJ1-5; D unclear. The germline V gene has CDR1 SNHLY and CDR2 FYNNEI. The CDR3 contains 13 residues. V was pared by 7 bases and J by 4 bases, with 11 bases between.

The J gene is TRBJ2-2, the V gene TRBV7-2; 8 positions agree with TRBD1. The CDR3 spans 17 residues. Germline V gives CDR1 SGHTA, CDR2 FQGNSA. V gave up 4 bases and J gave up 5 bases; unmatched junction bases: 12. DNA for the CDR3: TGTGCCAGCAGCTCACCTCCGGGACAGGTTATGACCGGGGAGCTGTTTTTT. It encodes CASSSPPGQVMTGELFF.

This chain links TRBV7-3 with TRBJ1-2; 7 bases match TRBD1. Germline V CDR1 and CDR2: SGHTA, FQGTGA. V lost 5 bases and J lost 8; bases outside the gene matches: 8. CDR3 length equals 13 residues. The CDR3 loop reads CASSQGGLEGYTF. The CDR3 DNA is TGTGCCAGCAGCCAAGGGGGCTTAGAGGGCTACACCTTC. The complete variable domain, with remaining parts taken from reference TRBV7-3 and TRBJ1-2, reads GAGVSQTPSNKVTEKGKYVELRCDPISGHTALYWYRQSLGQGPEFLIYFQGTGAADDSGLPNDRFFAVRPEGSVSTLKIQRTERGDSAVYLCASSQGGLEGYTFGSGTRLTVV.

The CDR3 loop reads CASSPGIISYNEQFF. CDR3 coding DNA: TGTGCCAGCAGCCCAGGGATAATCTCCTACAATGAGCAGTTCTTC. The chain carries TRBV11-3 and TRBJ2-1; a weak D match, TRBD1 (5 bases). Trimming took off 5 bases at V and 0 bases at J, with 11 bases between the two ends. Germline CDR1 reads SGHNT; CDR2 reads YENEEA. The CDR3 extends over 15 amino acids.

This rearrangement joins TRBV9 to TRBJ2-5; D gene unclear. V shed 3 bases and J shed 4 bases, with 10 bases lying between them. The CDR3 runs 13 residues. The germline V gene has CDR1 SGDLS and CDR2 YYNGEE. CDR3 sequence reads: CASSESSRETQYF. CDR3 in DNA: TGTGCCAGCAGCGAAAGTAGCAGAGAGACCCAGTACTTC.

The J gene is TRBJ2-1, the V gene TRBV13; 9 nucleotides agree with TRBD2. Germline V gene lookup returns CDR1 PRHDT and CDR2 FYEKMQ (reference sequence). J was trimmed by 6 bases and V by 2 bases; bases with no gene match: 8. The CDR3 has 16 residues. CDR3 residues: CASSLNGLAIINEQFF. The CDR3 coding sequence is TGTGCCAGCAGCTTAAACGGACTAGCGATTATCAATGAGCAGTTCTTC.

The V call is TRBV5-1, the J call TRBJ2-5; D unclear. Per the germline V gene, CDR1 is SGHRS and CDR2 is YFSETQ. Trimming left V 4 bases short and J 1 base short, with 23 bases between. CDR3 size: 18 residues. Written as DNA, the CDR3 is TGCGCCAGCAGCCCCCGAAGGGCGACTCTTACTTTCCAAGAGACCCAGTACTTC. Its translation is CASSPRRATLTFQETQYF.

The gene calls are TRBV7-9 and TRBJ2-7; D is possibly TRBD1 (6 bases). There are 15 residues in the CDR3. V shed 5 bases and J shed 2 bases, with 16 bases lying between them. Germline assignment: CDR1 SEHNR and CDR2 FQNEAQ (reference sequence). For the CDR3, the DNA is TGTGCCAGCAGCGGATACAGGGATGACGCCTACGAGCAGTACTTC. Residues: CASSGYRDDAYEQYF. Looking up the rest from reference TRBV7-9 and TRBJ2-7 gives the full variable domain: DTGVSQNPRHKITKRGQNVTFRCDPISEHNRLYWYRQTLGQGPEFLTYFQNEAQLEKSRLLSDRFSAERPKGSFSTLEIQRTEQGDSAMYLCASSGYRDDAYEQYFGPGTRLTVT.

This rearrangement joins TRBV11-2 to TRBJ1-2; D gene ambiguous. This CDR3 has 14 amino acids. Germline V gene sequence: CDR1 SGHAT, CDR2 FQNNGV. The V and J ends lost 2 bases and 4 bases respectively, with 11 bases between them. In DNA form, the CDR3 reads TGTGCCAGCAGCTTAAACGCGGGGAGCTATGGCTACACCTTC. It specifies CASSLNAGSYGYTF.

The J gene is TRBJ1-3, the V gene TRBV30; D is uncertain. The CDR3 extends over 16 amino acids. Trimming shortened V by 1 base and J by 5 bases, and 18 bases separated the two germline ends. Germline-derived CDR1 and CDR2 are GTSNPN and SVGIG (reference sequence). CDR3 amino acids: CAWSDEVMWSRNTIYF. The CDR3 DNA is TGTGCCTGGAGTGACGAGGTGATGTGGTCTAGAAACACCATATATTTT.

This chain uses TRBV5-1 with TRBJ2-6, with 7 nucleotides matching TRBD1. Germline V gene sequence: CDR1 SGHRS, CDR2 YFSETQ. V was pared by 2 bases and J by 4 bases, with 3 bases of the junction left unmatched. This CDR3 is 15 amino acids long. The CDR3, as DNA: TGCGCCAGCAGCTTCGACAGGGTCGGGGCCAACGTCCTGACTTTC. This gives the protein CASSFDRVGANVLTF.

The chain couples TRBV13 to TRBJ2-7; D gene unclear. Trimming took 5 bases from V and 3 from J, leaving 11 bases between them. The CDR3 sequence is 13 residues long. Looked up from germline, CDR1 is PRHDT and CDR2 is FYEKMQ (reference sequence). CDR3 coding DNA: TGTGCCAGCAGCGACCGGACGCACTACGAGCAGTACTTC. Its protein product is CASSDRTHYEQYF. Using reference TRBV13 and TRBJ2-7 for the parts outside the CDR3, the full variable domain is AAGVIQSPRHLIKEKRETATLKCYPIPRHDTVYWYQQGPGQDPQFLISFYEKMQSDKGSIPDRFSAQQFSDYHSELNMSSLELGDSALYFCASSDRTHYEQYFGPGTRLTVT.

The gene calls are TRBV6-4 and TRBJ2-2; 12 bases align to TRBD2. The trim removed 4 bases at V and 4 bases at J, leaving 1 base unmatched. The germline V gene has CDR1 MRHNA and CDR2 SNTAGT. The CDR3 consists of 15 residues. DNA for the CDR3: TGTGCCAGCAGTGCTAGCGGGGGGGCCACCGGGGAGCTGTTTTTT. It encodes CASSASGGATGELFF.

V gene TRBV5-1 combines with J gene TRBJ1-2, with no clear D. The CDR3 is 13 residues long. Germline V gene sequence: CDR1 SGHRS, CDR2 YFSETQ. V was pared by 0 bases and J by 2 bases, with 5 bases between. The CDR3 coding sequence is TGCGCCAGCAGCTTGGACCGCAACTATGGCTACACCTTC. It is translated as CASSLDRNYGYTF.

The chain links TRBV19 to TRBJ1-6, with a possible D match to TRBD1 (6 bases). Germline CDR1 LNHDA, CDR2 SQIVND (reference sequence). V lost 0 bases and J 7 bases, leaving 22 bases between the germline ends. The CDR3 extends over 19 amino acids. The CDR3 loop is CASSIEAYRAGGWNSPLHF. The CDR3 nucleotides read TGTGCCAGTAGTATAGAGGCTTACAGGGCCGGCGGTTGGAATTCACCCCTCCACTTT. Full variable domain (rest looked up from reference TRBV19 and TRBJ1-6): DGGITQSPKYLFRKEGQNVTLSCEQNLNHDAMYWYRQDPGQGLRLIYYSQIVNDFQKGDIAEGYSVSREKKESFPLTVTSAQKNPTAFYLCASSIEAYRAGGWNSPLHFGNGTRLTVT.

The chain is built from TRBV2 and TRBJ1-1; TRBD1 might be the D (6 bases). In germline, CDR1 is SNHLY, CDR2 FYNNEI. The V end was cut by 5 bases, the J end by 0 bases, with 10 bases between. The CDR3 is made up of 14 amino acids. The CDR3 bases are TGTGCCAGCAGTAGACAGGAGATGAACACTGAAGCTTTCTTT. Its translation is CASSRQEMNTEAFF.

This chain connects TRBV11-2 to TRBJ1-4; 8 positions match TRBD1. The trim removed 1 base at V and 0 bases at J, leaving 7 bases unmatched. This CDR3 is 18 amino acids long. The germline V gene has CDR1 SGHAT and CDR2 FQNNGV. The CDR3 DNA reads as TGTGCCAGCAGCTTAGGCAGGGGGCGAGGGGCAACTAATGAAAAACTGTTTTTT. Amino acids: CASSLGRGRGATNEKLFF.

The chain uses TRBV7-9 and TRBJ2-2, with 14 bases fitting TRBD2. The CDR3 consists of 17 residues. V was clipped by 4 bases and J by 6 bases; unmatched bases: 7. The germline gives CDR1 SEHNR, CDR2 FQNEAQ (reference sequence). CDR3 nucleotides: TGTGCCAGCAGCTGGGGACTAGCGGGGGCCCTCCCCGGGGAGCTGTTTTTT. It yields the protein CASSWGLAGALPGELFF.

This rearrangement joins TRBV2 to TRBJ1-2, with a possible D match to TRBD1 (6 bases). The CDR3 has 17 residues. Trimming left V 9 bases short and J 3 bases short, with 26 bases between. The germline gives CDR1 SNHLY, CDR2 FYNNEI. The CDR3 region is CASASGAVGRRDYGYTF. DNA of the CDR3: TGTGCCAGTGCGTCGGGGGCGGTGGGGCGTAGGGACTATGGCTACACCTTC.

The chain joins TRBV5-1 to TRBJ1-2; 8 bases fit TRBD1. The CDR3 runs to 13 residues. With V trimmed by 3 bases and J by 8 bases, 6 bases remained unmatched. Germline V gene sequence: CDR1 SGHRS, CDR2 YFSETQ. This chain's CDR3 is CASSSGQGEGYTF. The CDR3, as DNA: TGCGCCAGCAGCTCTGGACAGGGTGAGGGCTACACCTTC. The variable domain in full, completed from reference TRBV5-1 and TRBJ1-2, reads KAGVTQTPRYLIKTRGQQVTLSCSPISGHRSVSWYQQTPGQGLQFLFEYFSETQRNKGNFPGRFSGRQFSNSRSEMNVSTLELGDSALYLCASSSGQGEGYTFGSGTRLTVV.

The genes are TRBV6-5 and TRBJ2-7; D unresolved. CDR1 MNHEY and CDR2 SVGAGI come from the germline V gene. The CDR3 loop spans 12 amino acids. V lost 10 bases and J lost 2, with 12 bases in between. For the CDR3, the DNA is TGTGCCATCAGGCCAGATGCCTACGAGCAGTACTTC. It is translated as CAIRPDAYEQYF.